This TCR beta chain was recovered during a study of blood T cell repertoires in COVID-19. The trim removed 0 bases at V and 1 base at J, leaving 7 bases unmatched. This CDR3 region has 17 residues. CDR1 and CDR2 from the germline V gene are SGHRS and YFSETQ. The assay was immunoSEQ multiplex PCR, and TCRdb's table has in-frame clones only and misses some. The repertoire holds about 180,000 clones, with about 82% as singletons. The receptor's source is a man between 65 and 85 years old with active or convalescent COVID-19. V and J are TRBV5-1 and TRBJ2-3, with 8 positions matching TRBD2. The sequencing input was peripheral blood. As DNA, the CDR3 is TGCGCCAGCAGCTTGGATCTCATGCGGGGGGGCACAGATACGCAGTATTTT. It is translated as CASSLDLMRGGTDTQYF.